The 23 T cell receptor beta chains presented below share a single source sample, sequenced in a study of blood T cells in healthy people across ages. The use of a sample-barcoded 5' primer and a J-beta primer mix characterized a second PCR of roughly 6 to 11 cycles. MiXCR, applied by TCRdb to the 5' RACE reads, yields one record per CDR3 protein. The sample shows roughly 500,000 distinct CDR3 sequences, around 24% of them seen only once. This sample was also put to use in a study of T cells of mothers and their children.

The sequencing sample was made of blood. All receptors derive from a boy aged 5-17 years in good health.

The J gene is TRBJ1-2, the V gene TRBV5-5; TRBD1 is a possible D gene (5 bases). V was shortened by 0 bases and J by 5 bases, with 23 bases between the two germline ends. This CDR3 is built from 18 residues. CDR1 and CDR2 from the germline V gene are SGHKS and YYEKEE (reference sequence). The CDR3 sequence: CASSLDAGRQGVAYGYTF. CDR3 DNA sequence: TGTGCCAGCAGCTTGGACGCCGGGAGGCAGGGAGTCGCTTATGGCTACACCTTC.

This sequence joins TRBV2 and TRBJ2-1; a possible D gene is TRBD2 (5 bases). CDR3 length: 13 amino acids. CDR1 SNHLY and CDR2 FYNNEI come from the germline V gene. Trimming pared 5 bases from V and 7 bases from J, leaving 12 bases between. CDR3 protein: CASSIMRENEQFF. The DNA of the CDR3 is TGTGCCAGCAGTATCATGAGGGAAAATGAGCAGTTCTTC.

This chain joins TRBV6-2 or TRBV6-3 and TRBJ1-3, with D maybe TRBD1 (6 bases). Germline V gives CDR1 MNHEY, CDR2 SVGEGT. CDR3 size: 15 residues. Trimming pared 6 bases from V and 4 bases from J, leaving 16 bases between. CDR3 sequence reads: CASRTGTLHGNTIYF. CDR3 coding DNA: TGTGCCAGCAGGACCGGGACACTCCACGGAAACACCATATATTTT.

This clonotype was seen a handful of times. The V gene is TRBV20-1, the J gene TRBJ2-5; 16 bases fit TRBD2. Near its end, the DNA agrees better with TRBJ2-1, so the J call may be wrong. Looked up from germline, CDR1 is DFQATT and CDR2 is SNEGSKA (reference sequence). The CDR3 spans 17 residues. CDR3 loop: CSARFPGLAGGLDEQFF. The DNA for the CDR3 is TGCAGTGCTAGATTTCCGGGACTAGCGGGGGGGCTGGATGAGCAGTTCTTC.

This sequence joins TRBV11-2 and TRBJ1-1; D may be TRBD1 (6 bases). The germline V gene has CDR1 SGHAT and CDR2 FQNNGV. The CDR3 spans 17 residues. V lost 2 bases and J lost 0, with 16 bases in between. CDR3 sequence reads: CASSLRTDRRLNTEAFF. DNA for the CDR3: TGTGCCAGCAGCTTAAGGACGGACAGACGATTGAACACTGAAGCTTTCTTT. Combining the CDR3 with reference TRBV11-2 and TRBJ1-1 gives the whole variable domain EAGVAQSPRYKIIEKRQSVAFWCNPISGHATLYWYQQILGQGPKLLIQFQNNGVVDDSQLPKDRFSAERLKGVDSTLKIQPAKLEDSAVYLCASSLRTDRRLNTEAFFGQGTRLTVV.

As DNA, the CDR3 is TGTGCCAGCAGCCCTGACTCGGTCTTCTCTGGAAACACCATATATTTT. Its protein is CASSPDSVFSGNTIYF. The gene calls are TRBV7-2 and TRBJ1-3, with D uncertain. Germline V CDR1 and CDR2: SGHTA, FQGNSA. Trimming cost V 5 bases and J 0 bases, with 14 bases left between them. The CDR3 runs to 16 residues.

This clonotype has only a few counts. In DNA form, the CDR3 reads TGCGCCAGCAGCCCACGGGGACTAGCGGAAGAAACCAATGAGCAGTTCTTC. Translated, it gives CASSPRGLAEETNEQFF. V gene TRBV4-3 combines with J gene TRBJ2-5; 11 positions agree with TRBD2. The J call may be faulty, since TRBJ2-1 better matches the DNA end. The CDR3 sequence is 17 residues long. Germline-derived CDR1 and CDR2 are LGHNA and YSLEER.

In this sample, this clonotype turned up many times. The chain links TRBV6-6 to TRBJ2-5; 11 nucleotides match TRBD2. Trimming removed 1 base from V and 2 bases from J; junction bases left unmatched: 3. The CDR3 is 16 amino acids. Germline V gene sequence: CDR1 MNHNY, CDR2 SVGAGI (reference sequence). CDR3 DNA: TGTGCCAGCAGTTACTTAACTAGCGGGAGACAAGAGACCCAGTACTTC. Residues: CASSYLTSGRQETQYF.

The chain uses TRBV7-2 and TRBJ2-4; D not resolved. CDR3 length equals 12 residues. V was cut by 5 bases and J by 6 bases, with 8 bases left in between. Looked up from germline, CDR1 is SGHTA and CDR2 is FQGNSA. Written as DNA, the CDR3 is TGTGCCAGCAGCGCAGATTTAAACATTCAGTACTTC. It specifies CASSADLNIQYF.

In its sample, this clonotype was seen many times. The chain uses TRBV10-3 and TRBJ1-2; perhaps TRBD1 as D (5 bases). The CDR3 contains 13 residues. The V end was cut by 6 bases, the J end by 1 base, with 9 bases between. Germline V lookup: CDR1 ENHRY, CDR2 SYGVKD. The CDR3 region is CAISGDDNYGYTF. As DNA, the CDR3 is TGTGCCATCAGCGGGGACGATAACTATGGCTACACCTTC.

The rearrangement uses TRBV6-1 and TRBJ2-5; 16 positions agree with TRBD2. The J call is in doubt because the DNA end fits TRBJ2-7 better. Germline CDR1 and CDR2: MNHNS and SASEGT. The CDR3 runs 18 residues. CDR3 in DNA: TGTGCCAGCAGTGGTCTGGGACTAGCGGGAGGGCTGCCCTACGAGCAGTACTTC. It translates to CASSGLGLAGGLPYEQYF.

The genes are TRBV29-1 and TRBJ1-2; D unresolved. The germline V and J ends were trimmed by 6 bases and 8 bases, with 10 bases remaining between them. CDR1 is SQVTM, CDR2 ANQGSEA, per germline. This CDR3 is 10 amino acids long. The CDR3 nucleotides are TGCAGCGTCCCTCTTCAGGGCTACACCTTC. Translating it yields CSVPLQGYTF. The full variable domain, in which reference TRBV29-1 and TRBJ1-2 provide the parts outside the CDR3, is SAVISQKPSRDICQRGTSLTIQCQVDSQVTMMFWYRQQPGQSLTLIATANQGSEATYESGFVIDKFPISRPNLTFSTLTVSNMSPEDSSIYLCSVPLQGYTFGSGTRLTVV.

This chain joins TRBV20-1 and TRBJ2-5, with TRBD2 matching 8 bases. Germline V CDR1 and CDR2: DFQATT, SNEGSKA (reference sequence). The CDR3 is 14 residues long. V lost 6 bases to trimming and J lost 5 bases; unmatched junction nucleotides: 11. CDR3 DNA: TGCAGTGCACGCAGAGCGGGAGTGGTGGAGACCCAGTACTTC. This codes for CSARRAGVVETQYF.

This clonotype was seen only a few times. The chain has TRBV20-1 and TRBJ2-3; 9 bases match TRBD1. Trimming at V came to 8 bases and at J to 3 bases, leaving 6 bases not matched to a gene. Germline V gene lookup returns CDR1 DFQATT and CDR2 SNEGSKA (reference sequence). This CDR3 contains 13 residues. The CDR3 coding sequence is TGCAGTATACTACAGGGGGCAACAGATACGCAGTATTTT. It codes for CSILQGATDTQYF.

A note on this clonotype: Relative to the germline gene, one junction end is altered; a read error may explain this. The gene calls are TRBV20-1 and TRBJ2-5; D might be TRBD2 (6 bases). CDR1 and CDR2 from the germline V gene are DFQATT and SNEGSKA (reference sequence). There are 13 residues in the CDR3. The CDR3: CSAAGTLQETQYF. As DNA, the CDR3 is TGCAGTGCTGCCGGGACTCTCCAAGAGACCCAGTACTTT.

This clonotype came up once. V gene TRBV19 combines with J gene TRBJ2-7; tentatively, D is TRBD2 (6 bases). The V gene's germline CDR1 is LNHDA and CDR2 SQIVND (reference sequence). CDR3 size: 14 residues. The germline V and J ends were trimmed by 2 bases and 3 bases, with 11 bases remaining between them. The CDR3 here is CASSISGGNYEQYF. The CDR3 DNA reads as TGTGCCAGTAGTATATCCGGAGGGAACTACGAGCAGTACTTC.

In its sample, this clonotype was seen a few times. This chain uses TRBV10-3 with TRBJ2-1; the match to TRBD2 covers 10 bases. The J call is in doubt because the DNA end fits TRBJ2-5 better. This CDR3 is built from 18 residues. Germline assignment: CDR1 ENHRY and CDR2 SYGVKD. CDR3 sequence reads: CAISGGRKREGHLETQYF. The CDR3 DNA reads TGTGCCATCAGTGGAGGGAGAAAGCGGGAGGGCCACCTGGAGACCCAGTACTTC.

This clonotype has only a few counts. The rearrangement uses TRBV20-1 and TRBJ2-5; perhaps TRBD2 as D (6 bases). Trimming pared 6 bases from V and 3 bases from J, leaving 14 bases between. The V gene's germline CDR1 is DFQATT and CDR2 SNEGSKA (reference sequence). There are 13 residues in the CDR3. The CDR3 reads CSARWASEETQYF. CDR3 DNA: TGCAGTGCACGATGGGCTAGCGAAGAGACCCAGTACTTC.

The table lists this clonotype with a few counts. V gene TRBV14 combines with J gene TRBJ2-1; 12 bases fit TRBD2. This CDR3 is 13 amino acids long. Trimming removed 9 bases from V and 5 bases from J; junction bases left unmatched: 2. Per the germline V gene, CDR1 is SGHDN and CDR2 is FVKESK. This CDR3 reads CARGLAGNNEQFF. CDR3 DNA: TGTGCCAGGGGACTAGCGGGTAACAATGAGCAGTTCTTC.

The chain carries TRBV29-1 and TRBJ1-1; possibly TRBD1 for D (5 bases). V was shortened by 4 bases and J by 1 base, with 7 bases between the two germline ends. The CDR3 spans 12 residues. Looked up from germline, CDR1 is SQVTM and CDR2 is ANQGSEA. CDR3 loop: CSVVTGNTEAFF. The DNA of the CDR3 is TGCAGCGTTGTTACAGGGAACACTGAAGCTTTCTTT.

The table lists this clonotype with a few counts. V gene TRBV2 combines with J gene TRBJ2-6; weak D call: TRBD2 (5 bases). Germline lookup yields CDR1 SNHLY and CDR2 FYNNEI. V lost 6 bases and J lost 2, with 14 bases in between. The CDR3 consists of 16 residues. In DNA form, the CDR3 reads TGTGCCAGCAGAGGCAGAGGAGGCGCTGGGGCCAACGTCCTGACTTTC. Encoded protein: CASRGRGGAGANVLTF.

The chain recombines TRBV3-1 with TRBJ2-5, with 7 bases matching TRBD1. Germline V gives CDR1 LGHDT, CDR2 YNNKEL (reference sequence). CDR3 size: 14 residues. V was clipped by 4 bases and J by 0 bases; unmatched bases: 2. CDR3 amino acids: CASSRTGYQETQYF. The CDR3, as DNA: TGTGCCAGCAGCCGGACAGGTTACCAAGAGACCCAGTACTTC.

The V and J genes are TRBV9 and TRBJ2-5; D perhaps matches TRBD1 (5 bases). The DNA end is more similar to TRBJ2-7, so the J call may be wrong. Germline V lookup: CDR1 SGDLS, CDR2 YYNGEE. The CDR3 totals 15 residues. As DNA, the CDR3 is TGTGCCAGCAGCCCTACCCAGGGCAGTCTCTACGAGCAGTACTTC. Translating it yields CASSPTQGSLYEQYF.